This T cell receptor beta chain was recorded in a study of cytomegalovirus exposure and HLA in healthy donors. About the study: Inside one of the first data releases sat 85 million or so unique TCRs taken from HLA-typed donors.

Worth noting for this clone: Its cognate antigen is unknown.

Use of 60 Vbeta and 13 Jbeta primers characterized the PCR. Profiling relied on immunoSEQ multiplex PCR, and the TCRdb table lists in-frame clones only, not all of them. The sample contains fewer than 200,000 clones, roughly 13% of which appear only once. Study-wide results and limits: More than 150 TCR beta chains were listed as cytomegalovirus-associated. Reports showed the classifier diagnosing cytomegalovirus status with high specificity and sensitivity.

Losses at the gene ends were 4 bases for V and 3 bases for J; bases not matched to a gene: 5. Germline CDR1 reads LGHNA; CDR2 reads YNFKEQ. This CDR3 is built from 15 residues. The sequenced material came from PBMCs. This clonotype was sampled from a man aged 50 to 60 in good health and CMV-seropositive. The chain has TRBV4-2 and TRBJ1-1, with 10 bases fitting TRBD1. The CDR3 region is CASSRDRGPDTEAFF. CDR3 coding DNA: TGTGCCAGCAGCCGCGACAGGGGGCCGGACACTGAAGCTTTCTTT.